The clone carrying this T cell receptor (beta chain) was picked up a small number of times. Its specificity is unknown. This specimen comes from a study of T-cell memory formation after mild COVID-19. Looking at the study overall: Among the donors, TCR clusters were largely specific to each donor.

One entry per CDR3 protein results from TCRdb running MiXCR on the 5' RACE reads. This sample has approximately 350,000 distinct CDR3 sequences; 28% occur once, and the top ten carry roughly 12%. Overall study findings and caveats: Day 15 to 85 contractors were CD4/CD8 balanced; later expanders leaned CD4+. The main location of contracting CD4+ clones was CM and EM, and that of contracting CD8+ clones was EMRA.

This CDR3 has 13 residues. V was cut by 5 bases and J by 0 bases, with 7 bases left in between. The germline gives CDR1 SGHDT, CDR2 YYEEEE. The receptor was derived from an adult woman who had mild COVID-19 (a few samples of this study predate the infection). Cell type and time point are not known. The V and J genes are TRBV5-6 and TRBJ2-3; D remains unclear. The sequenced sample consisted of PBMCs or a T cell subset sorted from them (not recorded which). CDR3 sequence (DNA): TGTGCCAGCAGGCGAATGAGCACAGATACGCAGTATTTT. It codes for CASRRMSTDTQYF.